The clone carrying this T cell receptor beta chain showed up just once. Its antigen remains unknown. This sample stems from a study of shared clonotypes between healthy human individuals. In the study overall: Three CD4 naive, three CD4 memory, two CD8 naive and one CD8 memory plate were used per donor. Study observations and caveats: Rarefaction exposed incomplete sorted-subset sequencing despite large depth. On the whole, naive subsets had larger estimated richness than memory subsets had.

After removal of 1 base from V and 0 bases from J, the junction contained 2 bases not matched to a gene. The germline gives CDR1 LNHDA, CDR2 SQIVND (reference sequence). The CDR3 spans 15 residues. Sequencing used immunoSEQ multiplex PCR; TCRdb keeps in-frame clones, though not all of them. The data hold roughly 720,000 clones, with about 90% observed a single time. The sequencing sample was made of memory CD8+ T cells from PBMCs. The subset here: CD45RO+ cells pooled with CCR7-negative TemRA cells. The J gene is TRBJ2-7, the V gene TRBV19; the match to TRBD2 covers 8 bases. This sequence originates from a man younger than 35 in good health. Some clones in this sample may be carry-over from other donors' samples. The CDR3 loop reads CASSIGGRTSYEQYF. CDR3 coding DNA: TGTGCCAGTAGTATAGGCGGGAGGACCTCCTACGAGCAGTACTTC. Together with reference TRBV19 and TRBJ2-7, the CDR3 gives the full variable domain: DGGITQSPKYLFRKEGQNVTLSCEQNLNHDAMYWYRQDPGQGLRLIYYSQIVNDFQKGDIAEGYSVSREKKESFPLTVTSAQKNPTAFYLCASSIGGRTSYEQYFGPGTRLTVT.